This T cell receptor (beta chain) was recovered during a study of OX40 agonist ivuxolimab in advanced cancers. Broadly, across the study: Ivuxolimab was an agonistic, fully human IgG2 monoclonal antibody directed against OX40 (CD134), a costimulatory receptor. In the dose-escalation cohort, 65% to 85% of patients were male, and the mean age was approximately 60 years with a range of roughly 20 to 79. Among the roughly 50 dose-escalation patients, about 20 had hepatocellular carcinoma, roughly 15 melanoma, 9 renal cell carcinoma and 9 head and neck cancer. Partial responses were achieved by three dose-escalation patients, of whom one had hepatocellular carcinoma and two had cutaneous melanoma. Patients were allowed to have had prior anti-PD-1, anti-PD-L1 or anti-CTLA-4 therapy, and approximately 39% of the dose-escalation patients had been treated with checkpoint inhibitors. Intravenous ivuxolimab was administered to patients every 2 weeks at six dose levels: 0.01, 0.1, 0.3, 1.5, 3 and 10 mg/kg. The paper reports the monotherapy dose-escalation portion (N = 52 patients) of the phase I ivuxolimab trial. The point of sequencing TCRbeta in the periphery was to test whether ivuxolimab changed TCR sequence diversity and drove clonal T-cell expansion. Beyond this particular receptor, the publication reports: Antigen specificity was not determined for the clonally expanded peripheral T cells. At doses of 0.1 to 3.0 mg/kg, clonal expansion of both CD4+ and CD8+ blood T cells was observed from baseline to week 6. In partial responders in the 0.1-3.0 mg/kg groups, normalized peripheral clonal expansion was found to be among the lowest, especially among CD8+ T cells. Low levels of normalized T-cell clonal expansion were also seen in some patients who did not respond. After ivuxolimab, CD8+ T cells had more expanded clones than CD4+ T cells on average.

Per the germline V gene, SNHLY is the CDR1 and FYNNEI is the CDR2. The junction shows trimming of 6 bases on V and 1 base on J, plus 12 bases between the germline ends. The CDR3 goes from the cysteine to the phenylalanine over 14 residues. Only the CDR3 DNA is retained, 42 bases long and in frame from the first base. Of note for this clone: Its antigen is unknown. Base qualities are not recorded, but no much larger clone differs from it by a single base.

To sequence the TCRbeta CDR3 region, genomic DNA was isolated from the sorted cells. The immunoSEQ Assay was used to sequence the TCRbeta CDR3 regions. Not all clones reach the TCRdb copy of this immuneACCESS table, which keeps in-frame sequences only. Checked studies attribute under half of the gap to unresolved V genes and leave the rest unexplained. Across this sample there are about 52,000 clones, with around four fifths seen only once. Around an eighth of the sample comes from the top ten. The trial excluded patients who had a history of autoimmune disease or were on systemic immunosuppression. Peripheral blood for TCR sequencing was drawn from every dose cohort at baseline, at cycle 4 day 1 and at cycle 7 day 1. Samples were obtained from an open-label, multicenter, first-in-human phase I dose-escalation trial of ivuxolimab. Adults with locally advanced or metastatic head and neck squamous cell, hepatocellular, melanoma or renal cell carcinoma were enrolled in the trial. Before TCR sequencing, CD4+ T cells and CD8+ T cells from peripheral blood were sorted into separate populations.

The chain links TRBV2 with TRBJ2-5; the D gene cannot be named for sure. Sequenced here: CD4+ or CD8+ T cells sorted from blood, sampled in a trial of the OX40 agonist ivuxolimab. The source of this sequence is an adult with an advanced solid tumor such as melanoma, head and neck, liver or kidney cancer. For the CDR3, the sequence is CASSASTSQETQYF. The base sequence is TGTGCCAGCAGCGCCTCCACCTCCCAAGAGACCCAGTACTTC.